The 22 T cell receptor beta chains below all came from one sample that was sequenced in a study of shared clonotypes between healthy human individuals. Naive CD8 isolation took CD45RO-negative cells positively selected for CCR7 and excluded terminally differentiated effector memory CD45RA+ cells. Some clones are missing from TCRdb's copy, which holds only in-frame ones; the method was immunoSEQ multiplex PCR. The sample comprises roughly 590,000 clones, around 95% of which are singletons, and over 0.09% rests with the top ten. Sample: naive CD8+ T cells sorted from blood. These receptors were obtained from a woman in her 30s in good health.

V usage is TRBV27 and J usage is TRBJ2-1, with TRBD2 matching over 13 bases. Germline CDR1 reads MNHEY; CDR2 reads SMNVEV (reference sequence). The V segment lost 10 bases and the J segment 4 bases; nucleotides outside the gene matches: 10. The CDR3 runs to 16 residues. The CDR3, as DNA: TGTGCCATCTCTTCAAGGGGACTAGCGGGGTACAATGAGCAGTTCTTC. This codes for CAISSRGLAGYNEQFF.

This sequence joins TRBV5-6 and TRBJ2-1; 7 bases align to TRBD2. Trimming removed 2 bases from V and 9 bases from J; junction bases left unmatched: 8. Per germline, CDR1 SGHDT and CDR2 YYEEEE. This CDR3 is built from 14 residues. CDR3 in DNA: TGTGCCAGCAGCTTTTCTAGACTAGCTCTTGAGCAGTTCTTC. Its protein is CASSFSRLALEQFF.

The V and J genes are TRBV28 and TRBJ2-7; D unclear. Trimming pared 3 bases from V and 3 bases from J, leaving 12 bases between. Germline CDR1 and CDR2: MDHEN and SYDVKM. The CDR3 is made up of 14 amino acids. In nucleotides, the CDR3 is TGTGCCAGCAGTTTCCGTCTGGGGAACTACGAGCAGTACTTC. The encoded protein is CASSFRLGNYEQYF. The whole variable domain, filled in from reference TRBV28 and TRBJ2-7, reads DVKVTQSSRYLVKRTGEKVFLECVQDMDHENMFWYRQDPGLGLRLIYFSYDVKMKEKGDIPEGYSVSREKKERFSLILESASTNQTSMYLCASSFRLGNYEQYFGPGTRLTVT.

This chain links TRBV5-4 with TRBJ1-2; possible D gene TRBD1, 6 bases. This CDR3 has 15 residues. Germline V gene data show CDR1 as SGHNT and CDR2 as YYREEE (reference sequence). V shed 0 bases and J shed 7 bases, with 16 bases lying between them. The DNA for the CDR3 is TGTGCCAGCAGCTTGGAACAGGGCGTTCAGTTTGGCTACACCTTC. Amino acids: CASSLEQGVQFGYTF. The complete variable domain, with remaining parts taken from reference TRBV5-4 and TRBJ1-2, reads ETGVTQSPTHLIKTRGQQVTLRCSSQSGHNTVSWYQQALGQGPQFIFQYYREEENGRGNFPPRFSGLQFPNYSSELNVNALELDDSALYLCASSLEQGVQFGYTFGSGTRLTVV.

The CDR3 sequence is CASRVLAEAVYEQYF. CDR3 DNA: TGTGCCAGCAGGGTCCTGGCCGAGGCGGTTTACGAGCAGTACTTC. The rearrangement joins TRBV2 to TRBJ2-7; no clear D. Germline V lookup: CDR1 SNHLY, CDR2 FYNNEI. V lost 6 bases and J lost 4, with 19 bases in between. CDR3 length: 15 amino acids.

Here the CDR3 reads CASSNTLGPVYNEQFF. CDR3 bases: TGTGCCAGCAGCAATACACTCGGACCCGTATACAATGAGCAGTTCTTC. The V gene is TRBV7-9, the J gene TRBJ2-1; D is ambiguous. Germline V gives CDR1 SEHNR, CDR2 FQNEAQ (reference sequence). CDR3 size: 16 residues. V lost 5 bases and J lost 4, with 18 bases in between.

This chain joins TRBV19 and TRBJ1-2, with D unresolved. The germline V gene encodes CDR1 LNHDA and CDR2 SQIVND (reference sequence). V was trimmed by 0 bases and J by 8 bases, leaving 16 bases between them. This CDR3 has 15 amino acids. The CDR3 DNA reads TGTGCCAGTAGTATAGATCACCCCCCTCGGACGGGCTACACCTTC. Protein: CASSIDHPPRTGYTF.

The J gene is TRBJ1-6, the V gene TRBV19, with 7 bases matching TRBD1. Per the germline V gene, CDR1 is LNHDA and CDR2 is SQIVND (reference sequence). The CDR3 length is 11 residues. V shed 9 bases and J 12 bases; nucleotides not matched to a gene: 5. In DNA form, the CDR3 reads TGTGCCAGCGGGACAGCTCAACCCCTCCACTTT. Protein sequence: CASGTAQPLHF.

The rearrangement joins TRBV7-6 to TRBJ2-7, with TRBD2 as a possible D gene (5 bases). Germline V CDR1 and CDR2: SGHVS, FNYEAQ. This CDR3 is built from 15 residues. V was trimmed by 1 base and J by 0 bases, leaving 10 bases between them. CDR3 DNA: TGTGCCAGCAGCTTAGAGCCAGCGGCCTCCTACGAGCAGTACTTC. Translating gives CASSLEPAASYEQYF.

J is TRBJ1-3 and V is TRBV2, with a weak D call TRBD1 (5 bases). V was shortened by 3 bases and J by 0 bases, with 18 bases between the two germline ends. In germline, CDR1 is SNHLY, CDR2 FYNNEI. The CDR3 length is 18 residues. The CDR3 sequence: CASSEAGAAATSGNTIYF. CDR3 nucleotides: TGTGCCAGCAGTGAGGCTGGGGCAGCAGCCACCTCTGGAAACACCATATATTTT.

CDR3 in amino acids: CASGGQGINQPQHF. The CDR3 DNA reads as TGTGCCAGTGGGGGACAGGGGATCAATCAGCCCCAGCATTTT. The chain uses TRBV19 and TRBJ1-5, with 10 bases matching TRBD1. CDR1 and CDR2 (germline): LNHDA, SQIVND (reference sequence). V lost 8 bases to trimming and J lost 3 bases; unmatched junction nucleotides: 4. The CDR3 contains 14 residues.

J is TRBJ2-2 and V is TRBV28; D is ambiguous. Trimming cost V 4 bases and J 4 bases, with 10 bases left between them. This CDR3 contains 14 residues. CDR1 and CDR2 from the germline V gene are MDHEN and SYDVKM. CDR3 in amino acids: CASSWGQITGELFF. CDR3 in DNA: TGTGCCAGCAGTTGGGGTCAGATCACCGGGGAGCTGTTTTTT.

The chain carries TRBV27 and TRBJ2-1, with D unresolved. CDR3 length: 15 residues. CDR1 is MNHEY and CDR2 is SMNVEV in the germline V gene (reference sequence). V was pared by 7 bases and J by 5 bases, with 18 bases between. For the CDR3, the DNA is TGTGCCAGCACCTATATCAGCAACAACAACAATGAGCAGTTCTTC. This gives the protein CASTYISNNNNEQFF.

This clone was observed a handful of times. The chain couples TRBV27 to TRBJ1-5; D is unclear. V dropped 6 bases and J dropped 6 bases, with 15 bases sitting between them. The CDR3 extends over 14 amino acids. Germline assignment: CDR1 MNHEY and CDR2 SMNVEV (reference sequence). CDR3 in DNA: TGTGCCAGCAGCCCATCGGGGTCCCGTCAGCCCCAGCATTTT. Translated, it gives CASSPSGSRQPQHF.

The CDR3 here is CASSRHPRDGHYEQYF. For the CDR3, the DNA is TGTGCCAGCAGCCGCCACCCGAGGGACGGACATTACGAGCAGTACTTC. The rearrangement joins TRBV28 to TRBJ2-7; D might be TRBD1 or TRBD2, each matching 5 bases. V was trimmed by 6 bases and J by 4 bases, leaving 22 bases between them. The germline CDR1 and CDR2 sequences are MDHEN and SYDVKM. This CDR3 is built from 16 residues.

Regarding this clone: Other DNA sequences in the sample encode the same CDR3. The chain carries TRBV13 and TRBJ2-7; D uncertain. The CDR3 sequence is 13 residues long. Trimming shortened V by 0 bases and J by 4 bases, and 7 bases separated the two germline ends. CDR1 is PRHDT and CDR2 is FYEKMQ in the germline V gene (reference sequence). The CDR3 DNA is TGTGCCAGCAGCTTAGGGGGAAGTTACGAGCAGTACTTC. Its protein product is CASSLGGSYEQYF.

With respect to this clone: Other DNA sequences in this sample translate to the same CDR3. V is TRBV9 and J is TRBJ2-7; D call uncertain. This CDR3 spans 13 amino acids. Per germline, CDR1 SGDLS and CDR2 YYNGEE. Trimming removed 2 bases at V and 0 bases at J, with 6 bases between. CDR3 in amino acids: CASSVGDSYEQYF. In nucleotides, the CDR3 is TGTGCCAGCAGCGTTGGGGACTCCTACGAGCAGTACTTC.

The chain couples TRBV5-6 to TRBJ1-3; D is unresolved. Germline V gene sequence: CDR1 SGHDT, CDR2 YYEEEE. CDR3 size: 15 residues. V was pared by 0 bases and J by 3 bases, with 10 bases between. The CDR3 sequence is CASSLGASRGNTIYF. The DNA for the CDR3 is TGTGCCAGCAGCTTGGGCGCCTCTCGTGGAAACACCATATATTTT.

The genes are TRBV27 and TRBJ1-6; 8 bases map to TRBD1. Losses at the gene ends were 5 bases for V and 8 bases for J; bases not matched to a gene: 5. Germline V gene sequence: CDR1 MNHEY, CDR2 SMNVEV (reference sequence). The CDR3 runs 14 residues. This CDR3 reads CASSPTGGYSPLHF. The CDR3 DNA reads TGTGCCAGCAGTCCTACAGGGGGATATTCACCCCTCCACTTT.

A single count supports this clone. The chain employs TRBV18 and TRBJ2-2, with D unresolved. There are 15 residues in the CDR3. Trimming took 5 bases from V and 2 from J, leaving 12 bases between them. Germline V gene data show CDR1 as KGHSH and CDR2 as LQKENI. The CDR3 DNA is TGTGCCAGCTCAGAAGACGGACCCAACACCGGGGAGCTGTTTTTT. This codes for CASSEDGPNTGELFF. Using reference TRBV18 and TRBJ2-2 for the parts outside the CDR3, the full variable domain is NAGVMQNPRHLVRRRGQEARLRCSPMKGHSHVYWYRQLPEEGLKFMVYLQKENIIDESGMPKERFSAEFPKEGPSILRIQQVVRGDSAAYFCASSEDGPNTGELFFGEGSRLTVL.

This chain connects TRBV28 to TRBJ2-2; 10 bases are a match to TRBD2. The V segment lost 6 bases and the J segment 7 bases; nucleotides outside the gene matches: 8. CDR3 length: 15 residues. Germline CDR1 and CDR2: MDHEN and SYDVKM. In DNA form, the CDR3 reads TGTGCCAGCAGGTGGAGCGGGAGGGCCTACGGGGAGCTGTTTTTT. Translating gives CASRWSGRAYGELFF.

The rearrangement links TRBV19 to TRBJ2-1; TRBD2 matches at 8 bases. V lost 6 bases, J lost 2 bases, and 6 bases stayed unmatched. In germline, CDR1 is LNHDA, CDR2 SQIVND (reference sequence). This CDR3 is 15 amino acids long. The CDR3 reads CASSESGGTYNEQFF. As DNA, the CDR3 is TGTGCCAGTAGCGAAAGCGGGGGTACCTACAATGAGCAGTTCTTC.